Listed below are T cell receptor beta chains from one sample, sequenced in a study of cytomegalovirus exposure and HLA in healthy donors. This table comes from immunoSEQ multiplex PCR, and its TCRdb copy is limited to in-frame clones, with some not included. This table holds under 200,000 clones, about 81% found once. Material for sequencing was PBMCs. All receptors derive from a girl under 18 in good health and CMV-seropositive. The CDR3 runs from the conserved cysteine through the conserved F or W. Each record gives: D gene, clone size, V gene, J gene, CDR3 DNA, CDR3 protein. D genes are given only for firm matches. Where a row states a size, it is once, few, many or the class of an expanded clone; other rows omit it.

TRBD1,.,TRBV5-4,TRBJ2-7,TGTGCCAGCAGCGCGGTCTTCAGGGGGTCCCCCTACGAGCAGTACTTC,CASSAVFRGSPYEQYF
.,.,TRBV7-3,TRBJ2-2,TGTGCCAGCAGCTTACAGTCGAACACCGGGGAGCTGTTTTTT,CASSLQSNTGELFF
TRBD1,.,TRBV18,TRBJ1-2,TGTGCCAGCTCACAGACAGGGTTCGGCACTAACTATGGCTACACCTTC,CASSQTGFGTNYGYTF
TRBD2,.,TRBV5-1,TRBJ2-3,TGCGCCAGCAGCTTAGGAATGACTAGCGGGGCACTTGGGCCAGATACGCAGTATTTT,CASSLGMTSGALGPDTQYF
.,.,TRBV28,TRBJ2-4,TGTGCCAGCAGTGGGCAGGGCCTAGCCAAAAACATTCAGTACTTC,CASSGQGLAKNIQYF
.,.,TRBV7-8,TRBJ2-1,TGTGCCAGCAGCCCCCTTGAGAATGAGCAGTTCTTC,CASSPLENEQFF
TRBD1,.,TRBV6-6,TRBJ1-5,TGTGCCAGCAGTTACCGACAGGGGTCGCGCAATCAGCCCCAGCATTTT,CASSYRQGSRNQPQHF
.,few,TRBV4-3,TRBJ2-7,TGCGCCAGCAGCCAAGGGTTTGCGTACGAGCAGTACTTC,CASSQGFAYEQYF
TRBD2,.,TRBV18,TRBJ2-5,TGTGCCAGCTCGCGGGGGTCAGAGACCCAGTACTTC,CASSRGSETQYF
TRBD2,.,TRBV19,TRBJ2-7,TGTGCCAGTAGTATGCTGGGACTAGCGGGCGAGCAGTACTTC,CASSMLGLAGEQYF
.,.,TRBV28,TRBJ1-1,TGTGCCAGCAGTTTATCGCGGGCGAACACTGAAGCTTTCTTT,CASSLSRANTEAFF
.,once,TRBV10-3,TRBJ2-7,TGTGCCATCCGACCGGCGGCCCAGGGCTACGAGCAGTACTTC,CAIRPAAQGYEQYF
.,.,TRBV10-3,TRBJ2-3,TGTGCCATCAGACTACAGGAATCTAGCACAGATACGCAGTATTTT,CAIRLQESSTDTQYF
.,.,TRBV10-3,TRBJ2-7,TGTGCCATCAGCTACAGGGTCGACGAGCAGTACTTC,CAISYRVDEQYF
TRBD1,.,TRBV6-6,TRBJ1-2,TGTGCCAGCAGTTCGCCGGGACAGGGAAACTATGGCTACACCTTC,CASSSPGQGNYGYTF
.,few,TRBV10-2,TRBJ2-2,TGCGCCAGCAGTGAGTTGTTTCACGGAGTAAACACCGGGGAGCTGTTTTTT,CASSELFHGVNTGELFF
.,.,TRBV5-4,TRBJ2-3,TGTGCCAGCAGCTGGGACTCCGGCACAGATACGCAGTATTTT,CASSWDSGTDTQYF
.,.,TRBV7-6,TRBJ1-1,TGTGCCAGCAGCTCTTGGATAGGAGGCGACGATGATATCGGTGCCGGGAACACTGAAGCTTTCTTT,CASSSWIGGDDDIGAGNTEAFF
TRBD2,.,TRBV27,TRBJ2-1,TGTGCCAGCAGTTTATCGGGACTAGCGCACAATGAGCAGTTCTTC,CASSLSGLAHNEQFF
.,.,TRBV5-4,TRBJ1-5,TGTGCCAGCAGCTTGGGTACGGGTAGCAATCAGCCCCAGCATTTT,CASSLGTGSNQPQHF
.,.,TRBV19,TRBJ2-7,TGTGCCAGTAGTCTCACGCGCTCCTACGAGCAGTACTTC,CASSLTRSYEQYF
TRBD2,.,TRBV10-3,TRBJ2-1,TGTGCCATCAGTCCGGGACTAGCGTTACGTGAGCAGTTCTTC,CAISPGLALREQFF
.,.,TRBV7-9,TRBJ2-3,TGTGCCAGCAGCGACTTTGGCGGGCCCTTCACAGATACGCAGTATTTT,CASSDFGGPFTDTQYF
.,few,TRBV13,TRBJ2-2,TGTGCCAGCAGCATAGAATTATCCCCTTGGGAGCTGTTTTTT,CASSIELSPWELFF
.,.,TRBV19,TRBJ2-2,TGTGCCAGTAGTATAGGACAGATGAACACCGGGGAGCTGTTTTTT,CASSIGQMNTGELFF
.,.,TRBV15,TRBJ1-1,TGTGCCACCAGGGAAGAGGGAGGAGGCACTGAAGCTTTCTTT,CATREEGGGTEAFF
TRBD1,.,TRBV5-4,TRBJ1-4,TGTGCCAGCAGCTTCGGGACAGCAACTAATGAAAAACTGTTTTTT,CASSFGTATNEKLFF
TRBD1,.,TRBV13,TRBJ1-1,TGTGCCAGCAGCACCCGGGCCCCGGGACAGGGATTTACTGAAGCTTTCTTT,CASSTRAPGQGFTEAFF
.,.,TRBV5-1,TRBJ1-1,TGCGCCAGCAGCTTTGGGGGCGGGGGCAGCACTGAAGCTTTCTTT,CASSFGGGGSTEAFF
TRBD2,.,TRBV7-2,TRBJ2-5,TGTGCCAGCATCCCGGGGGGGGCGGCTGAGACCCAGTACTTC,CASIPGGAAETQYF
.,.,TRBV28,TRBJ2-7,TGTGCCAGCAGTTTGGGGCGGTTCTCCTACGAGCAGTACTTC,CASSLGRFSYEQYF
.,.,TRBV10-3,TRBJ1-4,TGTGCCATCAGTGACCGAGGAGGGGCCCATGAAAAACTGTTTTTT,CAISDRGGAHEKLFF
TRBD2,.,TRBV5-1,TRBJ2-1,TGCGCCAGCAGCCCAGGGACTAGCGGGAATAGCGGGAAAGCGCGTGGATCGGGGTTCTTC,CASSPGTSGNSGKARGSGFF
.,.,TRBV7-2,TRBJ1-5,TGTGCCAGCAGCTCCCTGGGCCCGATCGCCAATCAGCCCCAGCATTTT,CASSSLGPIANQPQHF
.,.,TRBV5-1,TRBJ2-3,TGCGCCAGCAGCTTGGAGCACCCCCCCTCGGATACGCAGTATTTT,CASSLEHPPSDTQYF
.,few,TRBV10-3,TRBJ1-4,TGTGCCATCAGTGAGTCAGGGGACATGATGTTTTTT,CAISESGDMMFF
TRBD2,.,TRBV9,TRBJ2-2,TGTGCCAGCAGCGTAGCTCCCCGCGGGAGCGTCGGCACCGGGGAGCTGTTTTTT,CASSVAPRGSVGTGELFF
TRBD1,.,TRBV7-2,TRBJ1-5,TGTGCCAGCAGCAGCTACAGGGGGCAAGGTCAGCCCCAGCATTTT,CASSSYRGQGQPQHF
TRBD2,few,TRBV13,TRBJ2-4,TGTGCCAGCAGCTTAGGGCGGCCGGGGGGAAACATTCAGTACTTC,CASSLGRPGGNIQYF
TRBD2,.,TRBV11-2,TRBJ2-7,TGTGCCAGCAGCTCAGGACTAGCGGGAGGCAAGCAGTACTTC,CASSSGLAGGKQYF
.,.,TRBV11-2,TRBJ2-7,TGTGCCAGCAGCTCCCACCCGGGAGCCTACGAGCAGTACTTC,CASSSHPGAYEQYF
TRBD2,.,TRBV18,TRBJ2-1,TGTGCCAGCTCACCACCGGGGGGGACTAGCGGGGACAATGAGCAGTTCTTC,CASSPPGGTSGDNEQFF
TRBD2,.,TRBV18,TRBJ2-1,TGTGCCAGCTCACCGACTAGCGGGGGGGAGGTGTCCTACAATGAGCAGTTCTTC,CASSPTSGGEVSYNEQFF
TRBD2,.,TRBV7-2,TRBJ2-5,TGTGCCAGCAGCTCCACTCTAGCGGGGGAGGAGACCCAGTACTTC,CASSSTLAGEETQYF
TRBD1,.,TRBV14,TRBJ2-7,TGTGCCAGCAGCCCGGGACAGGACCAACCCTACGAGCAGTACTTC,CASSPGQDQPYEQYF
.,.,TRBV10-1,TRBJ2-1,TGCGCCAGCAGCCAGGGGCCCTACAATGAGCAGTTCTTC,CASSQGPYNEQFF
.,.,TRBV28,TRBJ1-4,TGTGCCAGCAGTTTACAGGGATCATCCGAAAAACTGTTTTTT,CASSLQGSSEKLFF
TRBD1,.,TRBV27,TRBJ1-2,TGTGCCAGCAGCATGGGACAGGGGACGGGCCTTTCGGGGGGCTACACCTTC,CASSMGQGTGLSGGYTF
TRBD1,.,TRBV6-1,TRBJ1-1,TGTGCCAGCAGTGGGCGGGACAGGGGTGACCCGGACACTGAAGCTTTCTTT,CASSGRDRGDPDTEAFF
TRBD1,.,TRBV5-4,TRBJ1-2,TGTGCCAGCAGCTTGGGGGCGGGACAGGGGCCGCTCAGCTTC,CASSLGAGQGPLSF
TRBD2,.,TRBV27,TRBJ2-1,TGTGCCAGCAAACTAGCGGGAGGCCCCACTACTTACAATGAGCAGTTCTTC,CASKLAGGPTTYNEQFF